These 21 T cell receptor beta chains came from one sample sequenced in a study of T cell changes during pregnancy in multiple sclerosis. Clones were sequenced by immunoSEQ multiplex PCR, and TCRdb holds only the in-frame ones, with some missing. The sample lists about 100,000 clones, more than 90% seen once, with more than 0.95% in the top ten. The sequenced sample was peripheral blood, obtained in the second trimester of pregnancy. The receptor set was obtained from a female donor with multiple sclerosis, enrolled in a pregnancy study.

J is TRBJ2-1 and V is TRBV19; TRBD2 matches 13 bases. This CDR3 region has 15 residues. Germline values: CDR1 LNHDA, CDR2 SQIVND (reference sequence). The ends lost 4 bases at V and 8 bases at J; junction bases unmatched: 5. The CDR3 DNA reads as TGTGCCAGTAGTACCCTACTAGCGGGGGGGCATGAGCAGTTCTTC. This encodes CASSTLLAGGHEQFF. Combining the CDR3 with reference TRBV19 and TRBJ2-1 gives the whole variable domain DGGITQSPKYLFRKEGQNVTLSCEQNLNHDAMYWYRQDPGQGLRLIYYSQIVNDFQKGDIAEGYSVSREKKESFPLTVTSAQKNPTAFYLCASSTLLAGGHEQFFGPGTRLTVL.

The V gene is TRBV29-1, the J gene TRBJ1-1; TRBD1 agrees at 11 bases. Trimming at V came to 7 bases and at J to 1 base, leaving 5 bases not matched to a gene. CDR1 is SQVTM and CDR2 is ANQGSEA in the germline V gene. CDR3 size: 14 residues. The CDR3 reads CSAEDRGRNTEAFF. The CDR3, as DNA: TGCAGCGCCGAGGACAGGGGGCGGAACACTGAAGCTTTCTTT.

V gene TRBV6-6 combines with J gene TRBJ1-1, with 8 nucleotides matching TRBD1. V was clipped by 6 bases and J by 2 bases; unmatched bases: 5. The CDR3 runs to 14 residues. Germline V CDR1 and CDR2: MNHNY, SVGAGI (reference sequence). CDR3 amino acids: CASSPRGRNTEAFF. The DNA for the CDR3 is TGTGCCAGCAGCCCCAGGGGGCGAAACACTGAAGCTTTCTTT.

CDR3 DNA: TGTGCCATCAGTGAGTCTTTACAGGGGAGTCAGCCCCAGCATTTT. Residues: CAISESLQGSQPQHF. The rearrangement uses TRBV10-3 and TRBJ1-5; 7 positions match TRBD1. The length of the CDR3 is 15 residues. The V segment lost 0 bases and the J segment 6 bases; nucleotides outside the gene matches: 5. Germline loops: CDR1 ENHRY, CDR2 SYGVKD.

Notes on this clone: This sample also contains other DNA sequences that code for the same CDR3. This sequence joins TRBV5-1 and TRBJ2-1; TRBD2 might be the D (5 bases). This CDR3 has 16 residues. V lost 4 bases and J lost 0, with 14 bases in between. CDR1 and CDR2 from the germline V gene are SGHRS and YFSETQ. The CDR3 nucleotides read TGCGCCAGCAGCCACTCGGGAACAAGCTCCTACAATGAGCAGTTCTTC. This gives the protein CASSHSGTSSYNEQFF.

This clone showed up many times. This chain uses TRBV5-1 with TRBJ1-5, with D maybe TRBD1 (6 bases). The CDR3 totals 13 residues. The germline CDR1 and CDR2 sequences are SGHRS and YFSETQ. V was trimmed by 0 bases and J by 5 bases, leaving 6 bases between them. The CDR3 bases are TGCGCCAGCAGCTTGGCAGGGGATCAGCCCCAGCATTTT. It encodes CASSLAGDQPQHF.

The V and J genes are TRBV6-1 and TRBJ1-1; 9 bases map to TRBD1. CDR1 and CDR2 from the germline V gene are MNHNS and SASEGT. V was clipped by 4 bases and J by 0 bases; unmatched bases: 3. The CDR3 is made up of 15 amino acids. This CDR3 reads CASSAGTGMNTEAFF. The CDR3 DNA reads TGTGCCAGCAGTGCCGGGACAGGGATGAACACTGAAGCTTTCTTT.

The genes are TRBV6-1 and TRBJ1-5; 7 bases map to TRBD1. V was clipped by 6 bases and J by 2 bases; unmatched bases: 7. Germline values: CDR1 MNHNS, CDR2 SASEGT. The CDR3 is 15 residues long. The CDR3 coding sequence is TGTGCCAGCAGCGTTGGGCAGGGGGGCAATCAGCCCCAGCATTTT. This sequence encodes CASSVGQGGNQPQHF.

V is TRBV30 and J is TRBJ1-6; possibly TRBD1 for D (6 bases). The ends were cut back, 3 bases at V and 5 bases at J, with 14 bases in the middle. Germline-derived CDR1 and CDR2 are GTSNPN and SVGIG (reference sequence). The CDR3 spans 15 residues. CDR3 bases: TGTGCCTGGAGCAAAGGGGGAGCGGATAATTCACCCCTCCACTTT. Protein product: CAWSKGGADNSPLHF.

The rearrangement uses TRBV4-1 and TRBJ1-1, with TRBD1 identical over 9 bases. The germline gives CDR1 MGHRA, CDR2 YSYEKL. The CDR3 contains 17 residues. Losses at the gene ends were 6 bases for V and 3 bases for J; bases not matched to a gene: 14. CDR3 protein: CASSIDRGFTLDTEAFF. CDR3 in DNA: TGCGCCAGCAGTATTGACAGGGGGTTTACATTGGACACTGAAGCTTTCTTT.

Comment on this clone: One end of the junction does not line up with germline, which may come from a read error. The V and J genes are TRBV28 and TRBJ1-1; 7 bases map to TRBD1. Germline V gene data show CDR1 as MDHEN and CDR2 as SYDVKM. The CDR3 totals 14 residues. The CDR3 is CASSLPTGRTEAFF. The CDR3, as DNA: TGTGCCAGCAGTTTACCGACAGGGAGGACTGAAGCCTTCTTT.

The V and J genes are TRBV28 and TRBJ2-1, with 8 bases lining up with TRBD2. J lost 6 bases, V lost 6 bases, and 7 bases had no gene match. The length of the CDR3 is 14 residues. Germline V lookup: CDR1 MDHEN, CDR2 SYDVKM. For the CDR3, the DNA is TGTGCCAGCAGGGCAGGACTAGCAGGCAATGAGCAGTTCTTC. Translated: CASRAGLAGNEQFF. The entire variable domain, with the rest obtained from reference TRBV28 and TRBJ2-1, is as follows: DVKVTQSSRYLVKRTGEKVFLECVQDMDHENMFWYRQDPGLGLRLIYFSYDVKMKEKGDIPEGYSVSREKKERFSLILESASTNQTSMYLCASRAGLAGNEQFFGPGTRLTVL.

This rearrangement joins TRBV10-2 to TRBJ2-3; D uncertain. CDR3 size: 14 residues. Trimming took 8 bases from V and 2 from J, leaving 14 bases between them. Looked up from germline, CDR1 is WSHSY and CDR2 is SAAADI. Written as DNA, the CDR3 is TGCGCCAGCTCCGACAAACGCGCCACAGATACGCAGTATTTT. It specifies CASSDKRATDTQYF.

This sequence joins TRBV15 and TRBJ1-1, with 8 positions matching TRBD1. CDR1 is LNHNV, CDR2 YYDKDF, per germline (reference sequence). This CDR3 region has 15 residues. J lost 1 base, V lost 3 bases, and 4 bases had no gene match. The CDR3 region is CATSRAGTGNTEAFF. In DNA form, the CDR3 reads TGTGCCACCAGCAGGGCTGGGACAGGGAACACTGAAGCTTTCTTT.

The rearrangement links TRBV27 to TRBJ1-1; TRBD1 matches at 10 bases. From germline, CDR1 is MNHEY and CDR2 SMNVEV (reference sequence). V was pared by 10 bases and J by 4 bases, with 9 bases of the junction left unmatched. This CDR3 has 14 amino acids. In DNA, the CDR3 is TGTGCCACCCGGGACAGGGGATCGGTCACTGAAGCTTTCTTT. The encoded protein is CATRDRGSVTEAFF.

CDR3 bases: TGCGCCAGCAGCCAAGAAACTGGGACAGGGAGCTCCTATAATTCACCCCTCCACTTT. It encodes CASSQETGTGSSYNSPLHF. The V and J genes are TRBV4-1 and TRBJ1-6; 9 positions match TRBD1. V was clipped by 0 bases and J by 0 bases; unmatched bases: 6. The V gene's germline CDR1 is MGHRA and CDR2 YSYEKL. The CDR3 runs to 19 residues.

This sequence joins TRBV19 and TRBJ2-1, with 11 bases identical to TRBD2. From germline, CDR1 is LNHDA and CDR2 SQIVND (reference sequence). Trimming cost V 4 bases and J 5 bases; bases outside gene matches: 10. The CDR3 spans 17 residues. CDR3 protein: CASSRGTGTSGHNEQFF. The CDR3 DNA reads TGTGCCAGTAGTAGGGGGACCGGGACTAGCGGCCACAATGAGCAGTTCTTC.

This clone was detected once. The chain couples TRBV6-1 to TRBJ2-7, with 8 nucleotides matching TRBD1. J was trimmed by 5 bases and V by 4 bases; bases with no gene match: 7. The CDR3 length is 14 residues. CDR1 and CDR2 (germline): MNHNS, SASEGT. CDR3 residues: CASSVDRVGNEQYF. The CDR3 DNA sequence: TGTGCCAGCAGTGTGGACAGGGTCGGCAACGAGCAGTACTTC.

DNA of the CDR3: TGTGCCAGCAGCTTTACCGGGACAGGGGCCGAGCAGTACTTC. Encoded protein: CASSFTGTGAEQYF. This chain connects TRBV5-5 to TRBJ2-7, with 10 positions matching TRBD1. V was pared by 2 bases and J by 6 bases, with 5 bases of the junction left unmatched. This CDR3 comprises 14 residues. Germline CDR1 and CDR2: SGHKS and YYEKEE (reference sequence).

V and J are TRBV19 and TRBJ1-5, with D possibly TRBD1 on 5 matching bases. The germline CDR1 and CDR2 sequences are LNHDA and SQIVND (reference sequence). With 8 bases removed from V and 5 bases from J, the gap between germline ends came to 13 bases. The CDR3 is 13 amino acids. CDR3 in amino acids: CASGERGYQPQHF. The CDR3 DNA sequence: TGTGCCAGTGGGGAGCGGGGCTATCAGCCCCAGCATTTT. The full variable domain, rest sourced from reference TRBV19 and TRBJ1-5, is DGGITQSPKYLFRKEGQNVTLSCEQNLNHDAMYWYRQDPGQGLRLIYYSQIVNDFQKGDIAEGYSVSREKKESFPLTVTSAQKNPTAFYLCASGERGYQPQHFGDGTRLSIL.

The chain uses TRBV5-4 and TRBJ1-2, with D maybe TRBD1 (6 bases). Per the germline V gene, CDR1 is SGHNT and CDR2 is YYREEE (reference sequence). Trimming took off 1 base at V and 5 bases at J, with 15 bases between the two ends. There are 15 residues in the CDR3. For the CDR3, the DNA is TGTGCCAGCAGCTTGAGGCGGGGGCCGACTTATGGCTACACCTTC. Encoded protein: CASSLRRGPTYGYTF.